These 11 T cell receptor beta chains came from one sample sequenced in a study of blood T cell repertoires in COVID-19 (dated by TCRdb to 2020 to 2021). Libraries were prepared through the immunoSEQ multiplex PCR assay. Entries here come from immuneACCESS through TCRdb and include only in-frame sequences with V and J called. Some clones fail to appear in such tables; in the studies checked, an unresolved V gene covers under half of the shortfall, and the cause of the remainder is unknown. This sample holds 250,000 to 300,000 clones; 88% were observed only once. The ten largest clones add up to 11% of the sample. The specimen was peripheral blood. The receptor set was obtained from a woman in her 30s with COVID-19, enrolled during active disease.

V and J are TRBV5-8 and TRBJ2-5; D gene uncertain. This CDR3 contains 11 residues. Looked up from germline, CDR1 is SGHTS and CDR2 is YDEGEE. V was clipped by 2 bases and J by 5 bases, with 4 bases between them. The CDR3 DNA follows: TGTGCCAGCAGCTTCGGGGAGACCCAGTACTTC. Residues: CASSFGETQYF.

CDR3: CASSPQGQDYGYTF. CDR3 coding DNA: TGTGCCAGCAGCCCTCAGGGACAGGACTATGGCTACACCTTC. This sequence joins TRBV9 and TRBJ1-2; TRBD1 agrees at 8 bases. Germline V gene data show CDR1 as SGDLS and CDR2 as YYNGEE. V was pared by 4 bases and J by 3 bases, with 5 bases of the junction left unmatched. CDR3 length: 14 residues.

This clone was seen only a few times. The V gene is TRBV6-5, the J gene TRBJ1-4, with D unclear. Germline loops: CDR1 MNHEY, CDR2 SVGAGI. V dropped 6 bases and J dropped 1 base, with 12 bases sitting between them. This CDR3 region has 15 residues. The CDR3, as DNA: TGTGCCAGCAGCGTGGCTAGCGGAACTAATGAAAAACTGTTTTTT. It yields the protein CASSVASGTNEKLFF.

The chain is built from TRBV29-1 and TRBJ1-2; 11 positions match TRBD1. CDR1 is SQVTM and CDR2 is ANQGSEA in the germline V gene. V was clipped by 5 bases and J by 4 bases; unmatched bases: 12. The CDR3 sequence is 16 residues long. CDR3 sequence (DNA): TGCAGCGTTCAGAATGAACGTGGACAGGGGGCCTATGGCTACACCTTC. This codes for CSVQNERGQGAYGYTF.

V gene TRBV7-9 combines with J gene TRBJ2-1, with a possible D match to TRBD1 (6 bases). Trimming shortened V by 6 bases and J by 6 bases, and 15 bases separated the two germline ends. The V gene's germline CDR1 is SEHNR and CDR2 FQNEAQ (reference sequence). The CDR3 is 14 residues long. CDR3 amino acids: CASRSMSQGNEQFF. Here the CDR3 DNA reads TGTGCCAGCAGATCCATGTCACAGGGCAATGAGCAGTTCTTC. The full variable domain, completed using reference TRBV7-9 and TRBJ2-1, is DTGVSQNPRHKITKRGQNVTFRCDPISEHNRLYWYRQTLGQGPEFLTYFQNEAQLEKSRLLSDRFSAERPKGSFSTLEIQRTEQGDSAMYLCASRSMSQGNEQFFGPGTRLTVL.

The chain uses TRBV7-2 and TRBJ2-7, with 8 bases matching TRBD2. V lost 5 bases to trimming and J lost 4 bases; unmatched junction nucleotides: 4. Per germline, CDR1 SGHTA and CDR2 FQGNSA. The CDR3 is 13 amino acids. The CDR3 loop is CASSEGLGYEQYF. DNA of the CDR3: TGTGCCAGCAGCGAGGGACTAGGTTACGAGCAGTACTTC.

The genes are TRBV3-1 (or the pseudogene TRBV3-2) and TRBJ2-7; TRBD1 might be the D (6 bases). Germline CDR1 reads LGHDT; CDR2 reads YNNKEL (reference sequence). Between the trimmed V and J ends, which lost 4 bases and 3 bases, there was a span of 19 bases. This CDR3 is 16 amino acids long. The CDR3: CASSRDKPGLGYEQYF. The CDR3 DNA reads TGTGCCAGCAGCCGGGACAAGCCCGGGTTGGGCTACGAGCAGTACTTC.

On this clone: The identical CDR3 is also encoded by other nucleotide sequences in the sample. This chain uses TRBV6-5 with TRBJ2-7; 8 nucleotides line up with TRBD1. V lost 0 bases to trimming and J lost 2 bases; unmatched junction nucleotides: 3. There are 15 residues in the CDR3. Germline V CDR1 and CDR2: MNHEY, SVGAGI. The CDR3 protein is CASSYSGQGTYEQYF. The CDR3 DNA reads TGTGCCAGCAGTTACTCTGGACAGGGCACCTACGAGCAGTACTTC.

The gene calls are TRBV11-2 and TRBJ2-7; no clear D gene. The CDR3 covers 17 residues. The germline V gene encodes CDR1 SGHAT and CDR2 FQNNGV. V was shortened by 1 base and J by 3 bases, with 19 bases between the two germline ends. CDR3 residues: CASSLGEAAVVDYEQYF. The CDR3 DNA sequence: TGTGCCAGCAGCTTAGGAGAGGCCGCTGTTGTCGACTACGAGCAGTACTTC.

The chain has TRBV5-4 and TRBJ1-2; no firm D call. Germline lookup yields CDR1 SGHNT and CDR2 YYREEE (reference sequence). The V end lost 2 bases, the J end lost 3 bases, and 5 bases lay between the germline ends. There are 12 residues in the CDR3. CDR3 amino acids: CASSFQDYGYTF. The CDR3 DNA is TGTGCCAGCAGCTTTCAGGACTATGGCTACACCTTC.

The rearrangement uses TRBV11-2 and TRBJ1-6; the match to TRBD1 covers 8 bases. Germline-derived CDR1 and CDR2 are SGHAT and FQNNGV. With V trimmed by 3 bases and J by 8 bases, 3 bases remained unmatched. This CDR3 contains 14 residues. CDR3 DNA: TGTGCCAGCAGCTTGGGGACAGGAGATTCACCCCTCCACTTT. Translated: CASSLGTGDSPLHF.